Below are 10 T cell receptor beta chains sequenced from a single sample in a study of control samples from healthy donors and cancer patients. Sequencing used immunoSEQ multiplex PCR; TCRdb keeps in-frame clones, though not all of them. The sample shows roughly 100,000 clones, 70% to 90% of them seen only once. Sequencing was carried out using blood. The receptors stem from a man aged 25 to 40 in good health.

This CDR3 is CASRASHEQFF. CDR3 DNA sequence: TGTGCCAGCAGGGCTAGCCATGAGCAGTTCTTC. This chain connects TRBV2 to TRBJ2-1, with D maybe TRBD2 (5 bases). The V and J ends lost 6 bases and 8 bases respectively, with 8 bases between them. The CDR3 sequence is 11 residues long. The germline gives CDR1 SNHLY, CDR2 FYNNEI.

The V call is TRBV5-1, the J call TRBJ2-1; the match to TRBD2 covers 10 bases. This CDR3 comprises 15 residues. The junction had 4 bases not matched to a gene; V was cut back by 0 bases and J by 7 bases. Germline values: CDR1 SGHRS, CDR2 YFSETQ. CDR3 in amino acids: CASSLVASGGNEQFF. CDR3 DNA sequence: TGCGCCAGCAGCTTGGTTGCTAGCGGGGGTAATGAGCAGTTCTTC.

This chain connects TRBV25-1 to TRBJ2-2; the D gene is possibly TRBD1 (6 bases). CDR3 size: 15 residues. Germline loops: CDR1 MGHDK, CDR2 SYGVNS. The V end lost 5 bases, the J end lost 6 bases, and 16 bases lay between the germline ends. The CDR3 DNA reads as TGTGCCAGCAGTAGCCCCCCAGGGGCCCCCGGGGAGCTGTTTTTT. Translation: CASSSPPGAPGELFF. The full variable domain, with the rest looked up from reference TRBV25-1 and TRBJ2-2, is EADIYQTPRYLVIGTGKKITLECSQTMGHDKMYWYQQDPGMELHLIHYSYGVNSTEKGDLSSESTVSRIRTEHFPLTLESARPSHTSQYLCASSSPPGAPGELFFGEGSRLTVL.

The rearrangement uses TRBV29-1 and TRBJ2-1; the D gene is possibly TRBD2 (5 bases). The germline V gene encodes CDR1 SQVTM and CDR2 ANQGSEA. This CDR3 contains 13 residues. The V end lost 0 bases, the J end lost 9 bases, and 12 bases lay between the germline ends. The CDR3 sequence is CSVEERVRGEQFF. CDR3 DNA sequence: TGCAGCGTTGAAGAGAGGGTCAGAGGTGAGCAGTTCTTC.

This chain's CDR3 is CASSFARALTGELFF. CDR3 sequence (DNA): TGTGCCAGCAGTTTTGCCAGAGCTCTCACCGGGGAGCTGTTTTTT. This chain connects TRBV28 to TRBJ2-2; D is unresolved. Trimming stripped 3 bases from V and 4 bases from J, with 12 bases between. The germline CDR1 and CDR2 sequences are MDHEN and SYDVKM. This CDR3 has 15 residues.

The CDR3 nucleotides are TGTGCCAGCTCACCGAGACTGCCCAATGAGCAGTTCTTC. This sequence encodes CASSPRLPNEQFF. This chain uses TRBV18 with TRBJ2-1; no clear D. Trimming removed 3 bases at V and 6 bases at J, with 9 bases between. From germline, CDR1 is KGHSH and CDR2 LQKENI. CDR3 length: 13 amino acids.

The rearrangement links TRBV6-1 to TRBJ2-7; 10 bases fit TRBD1. Per the germline V gene, CDR1 is MNHNS and CDR2 is SASEGT. The CDR3 totals 17 residues. Losses at the gene ends were 2 bases for V and 2 bases for J; bases not matched to a gene: 9. CDR3 DNA sequence: TGTGCCAGCAGTGAAACCTCCGGACAGGGGGAAGCCTACGAGCAGTACTTC. Protein: CASSETSGQGEAYEQYF.

The chain combines TRBV3-1 (or the pseudogene TRBV3-2) with TRBJ1-5; D gene uncertain. The length of the CDR3 is 15 residues. Trimming cost V 4 bases and J 1 base, with 11 bases left between them. Germline V gene data show CDR1 as LGHDT and CDR2 as YNNKEL (reference sequence). CDR3 in DNA: TGTGCCAGCAGCCCCCAGTGGGGAAGCAATCAGCCCCAGCATTTT. The encoded protein is CASSPQWGSNQPQHF.

The rearrangement uses TRBV5-5 and TRBJ1-5; no definite D call. V was shortened by 4 bases and J by 1 base, with 6 bases between the two germline ends. Germline V gene data show CDR1 as SGHKS and CDR2 as YYEKEE (reference sequence). The CDR3 length is 13 residues. The CDR3 DNA sequence: TGTGCCAGCAGCGGCCGAAGCAATCAGCCCCAGCATTTT. It is translated as CASSGRSNQPQHF.

The chain combines TRBV7-8 with TRBJ2-2; the match to TRBD2 covers 9 bases. J lost 4 bases, V lost 3 bases, and 3 bases had no gene match. From germline, CDR1 is SGHVS and CDR2 FQNEAQ. The CDR3 extends over 15 amino acids. As DNA, the CDR3 is TGTGCCAGCAGCTTTGGACTAGCGCCCACCGGGGAGCTGTTTTTT. Encoded protein: CASSFGLAPTGELFF.